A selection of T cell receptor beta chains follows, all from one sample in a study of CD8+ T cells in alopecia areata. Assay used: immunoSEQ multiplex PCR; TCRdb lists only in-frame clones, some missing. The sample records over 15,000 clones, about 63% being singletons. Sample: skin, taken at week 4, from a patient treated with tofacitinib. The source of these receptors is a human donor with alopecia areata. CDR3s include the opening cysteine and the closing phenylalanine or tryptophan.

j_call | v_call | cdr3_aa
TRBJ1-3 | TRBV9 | CASSVLGRRRRGNTIYF
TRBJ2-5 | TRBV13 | CASSLKTGGVGTQYF
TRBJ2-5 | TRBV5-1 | CASSANQETQYF
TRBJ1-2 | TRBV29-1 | CSVDLSGSYGYTF
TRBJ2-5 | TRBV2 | CASSGSVRGETQYF
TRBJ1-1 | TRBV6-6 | CASRNRGFLNTEAFF
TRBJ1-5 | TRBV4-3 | CASSQEGTGIQPQHF
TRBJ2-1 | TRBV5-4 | CASSSGTVVYNEQFF
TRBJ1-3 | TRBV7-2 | CASRIRGSSGNTIYF
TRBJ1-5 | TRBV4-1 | CASSQVGGRPSNQPQHF
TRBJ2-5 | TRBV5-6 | CASSRTKGTGYRETQYF
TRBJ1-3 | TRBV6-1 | CAGRLGNTIYF
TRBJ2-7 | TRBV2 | CASSDFAGGISEQYF